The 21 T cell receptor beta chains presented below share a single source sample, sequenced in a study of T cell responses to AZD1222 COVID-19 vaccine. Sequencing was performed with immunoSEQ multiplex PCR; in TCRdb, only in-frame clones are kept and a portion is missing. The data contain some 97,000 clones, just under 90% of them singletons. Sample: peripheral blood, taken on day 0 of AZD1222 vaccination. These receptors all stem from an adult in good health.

This CDR3 is CASSLEASPLHF. The CDR3, as DNA: TGTGCCAGCAGCTTAGAAGCTTCACCCCTCCACTTT. The gene calls are TRBV7-9 and TRBJ1-6; the D is unclear. Looked up from germline, CDR1 is SEHNR and CDR2 is FQNEAQ (reference sequence). The CDR3 runs to 12 residues. V was cut by 1 base and J by 9 bases, with 4 bases left in between.

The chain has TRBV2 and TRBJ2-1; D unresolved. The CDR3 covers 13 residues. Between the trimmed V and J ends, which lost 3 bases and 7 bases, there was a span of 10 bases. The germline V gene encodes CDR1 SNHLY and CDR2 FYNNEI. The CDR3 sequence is CASSEFSQNEQFF. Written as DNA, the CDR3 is TGTGCCAGCAGTGAGTTTAGCCAGAATGAGCAGTTCTTC.

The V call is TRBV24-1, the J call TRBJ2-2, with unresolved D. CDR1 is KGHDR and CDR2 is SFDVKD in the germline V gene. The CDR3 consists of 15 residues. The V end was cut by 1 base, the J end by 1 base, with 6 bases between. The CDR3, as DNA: TGTGCCACCAGTGATTTCTCCGGGAACACCGGGGAGCTGTTTTTT. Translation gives CATSDFSGNTGELFF.

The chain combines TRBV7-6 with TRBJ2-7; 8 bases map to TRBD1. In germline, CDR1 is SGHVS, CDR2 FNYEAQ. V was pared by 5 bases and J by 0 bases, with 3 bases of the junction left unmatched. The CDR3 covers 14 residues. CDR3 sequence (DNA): TGTGCCAGCAGCCAGGACAGGGCCTCCTACGAGCAGTACTTC. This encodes CASSQDRASYEQYF.

The CDR3 loop is CASSFGSKGYEQYF. CDR3 DNA sequence: TGTGCCAGCAGCTTCGGAAGTAAGGGCTACGAGCAGTACTTC. V and J are TRBV5-5 and TRBJ2-7; D is unclear. The CDR3 covers 14 residues. V was clipped by 2 bases and J by 3 bases, with 12 bases between them. The V gene's germline CDR1 is SGHKS and CDR2 YYEKEE (reference sequence).

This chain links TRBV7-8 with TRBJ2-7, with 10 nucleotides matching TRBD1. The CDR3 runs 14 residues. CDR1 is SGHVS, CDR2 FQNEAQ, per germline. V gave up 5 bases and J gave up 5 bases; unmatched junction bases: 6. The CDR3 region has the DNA TGTGCCAGCAGCCTCCGGGACAGGGGCGACGAGCAGTACTTC. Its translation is CASSLRDRGDEQYF.

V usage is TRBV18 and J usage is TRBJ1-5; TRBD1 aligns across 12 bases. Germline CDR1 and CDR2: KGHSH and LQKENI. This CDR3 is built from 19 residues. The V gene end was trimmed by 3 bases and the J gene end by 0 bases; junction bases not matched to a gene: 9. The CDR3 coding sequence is TGTGCCAGCTCACCGGCCTTTCGGGACAGGGGGCTTAGCAATCAGCCCCAGCATTTT. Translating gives CASSPAFRDRGLSNQPQHF.

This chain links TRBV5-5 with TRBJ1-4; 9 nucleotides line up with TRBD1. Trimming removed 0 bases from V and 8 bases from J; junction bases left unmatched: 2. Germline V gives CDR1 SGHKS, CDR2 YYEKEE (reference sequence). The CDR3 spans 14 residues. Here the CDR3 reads CASSLGGQGEKLFF. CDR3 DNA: TGTGCCAGCAGCTTGGGGGGACAGGGCGAAAAACTGTTTTTT. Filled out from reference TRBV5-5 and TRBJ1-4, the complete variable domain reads DAGVTQSPTHLIKTRGQQVTLRCSPISGHKSVSWYQQVLGQGPQFIFQYYEKEERGRGNFPDRFSARQFPNYSSELNVNALLLGDSALYLCASSLGGQGEKLFFGSGTQLSVL.

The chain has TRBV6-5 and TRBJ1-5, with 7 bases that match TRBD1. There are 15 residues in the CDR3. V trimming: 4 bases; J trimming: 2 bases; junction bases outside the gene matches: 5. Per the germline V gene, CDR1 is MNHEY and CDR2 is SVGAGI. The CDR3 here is CASSSTGQGNQPQHF. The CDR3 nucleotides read TGTGCCAGCAGTTCGACCGGACAGGGCAATCAGCCCCAGCATTTT.

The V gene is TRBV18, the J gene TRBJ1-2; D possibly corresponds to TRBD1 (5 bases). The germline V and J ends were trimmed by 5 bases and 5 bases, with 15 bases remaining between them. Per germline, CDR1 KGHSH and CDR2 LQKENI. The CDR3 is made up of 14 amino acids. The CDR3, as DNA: TGTGCCAGCTCAAAAACCGACAGTCTATATGGCTACACCTTC. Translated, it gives CASSKTDSLYGYTF.

The CDR3 spells CASSFGGRGSEQYF. In DNA form, the CDR3 reads TGTGCCAGCAGTTTCGGGGGACGGGGGTCCGAGCAGTACTTC. The rearrangement links TRBV28 to TRBJ2-7; a weak D match, TRBD2 (6 bases). The germline V gene has CDR1 MDHEN and CDR2 SYDVKM. This CDR3 has 14 amino acids. The V end was cut by 3 bases, the J end by 6 bases, with 15 bases between.

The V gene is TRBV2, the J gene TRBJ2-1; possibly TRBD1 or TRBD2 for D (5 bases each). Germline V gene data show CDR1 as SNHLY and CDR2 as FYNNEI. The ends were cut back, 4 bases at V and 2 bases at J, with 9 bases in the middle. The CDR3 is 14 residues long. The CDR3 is CASSVGGTYNEQFF. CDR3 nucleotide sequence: TGTGCCAGCAGTGTTGGGGGAACCTACAATGAGCAGTTCTTC.

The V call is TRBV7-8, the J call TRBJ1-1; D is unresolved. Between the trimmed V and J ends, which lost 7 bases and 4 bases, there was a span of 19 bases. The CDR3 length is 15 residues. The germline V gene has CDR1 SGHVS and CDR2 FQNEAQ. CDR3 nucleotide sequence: TGTGCCAGCAACCCCTACAGCGTTCGGTTCACTGAAGCTTTCTTT. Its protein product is CASNPYSVRFTEAFF.

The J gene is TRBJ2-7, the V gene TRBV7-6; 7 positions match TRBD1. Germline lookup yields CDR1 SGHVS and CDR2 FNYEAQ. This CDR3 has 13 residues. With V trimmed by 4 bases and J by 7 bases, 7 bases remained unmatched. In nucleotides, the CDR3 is TGTGCCAGCAGCTCGACAGGGTTGGGGGAGCAGTACTTC. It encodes CASSSTGLGEQYF.

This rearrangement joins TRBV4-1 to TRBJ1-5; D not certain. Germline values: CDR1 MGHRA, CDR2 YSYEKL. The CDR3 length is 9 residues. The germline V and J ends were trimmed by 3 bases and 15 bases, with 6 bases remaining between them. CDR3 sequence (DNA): TGCGCCAGCAGCCAGGAGGCGCATTTT. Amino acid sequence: CASSQEAHF.

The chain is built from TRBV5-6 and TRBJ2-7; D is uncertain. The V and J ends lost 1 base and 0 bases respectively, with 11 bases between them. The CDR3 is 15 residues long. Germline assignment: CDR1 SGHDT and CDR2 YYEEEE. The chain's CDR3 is CASSLFGPNSYEQYF. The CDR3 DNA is TGTGCCAGCAGCTTGTTCGGACCGAACTCCTACGAGCAGTACTTC.

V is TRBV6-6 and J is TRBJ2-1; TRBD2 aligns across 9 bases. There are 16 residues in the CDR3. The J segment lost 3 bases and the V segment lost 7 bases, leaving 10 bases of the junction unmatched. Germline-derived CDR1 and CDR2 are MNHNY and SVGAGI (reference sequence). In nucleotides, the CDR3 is TGTGCCAGCACCCAAGCGCGGGGGGGCCTCTACAATGAGCAGTTCTTC. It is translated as CASTQARGGLYNEQFF.

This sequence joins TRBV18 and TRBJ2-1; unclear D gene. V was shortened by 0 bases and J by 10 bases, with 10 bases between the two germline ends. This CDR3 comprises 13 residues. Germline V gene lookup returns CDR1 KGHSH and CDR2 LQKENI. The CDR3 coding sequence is TGTGCCAGCTCACCACCCCCCATAACGGAGCAGTTCTTC. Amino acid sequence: CASSPPPITEQFF. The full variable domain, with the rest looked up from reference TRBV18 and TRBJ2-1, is NAGVMQNPRHLVRRRGQEARLRCSPMKGHSHVYWYRQLPEEGLKFMVYLQKENIIDESGMPKERFSAEFPKEGPSILRIQQVVRGDSAAYFCASSPPPITEQFFGPGTRLTVL.

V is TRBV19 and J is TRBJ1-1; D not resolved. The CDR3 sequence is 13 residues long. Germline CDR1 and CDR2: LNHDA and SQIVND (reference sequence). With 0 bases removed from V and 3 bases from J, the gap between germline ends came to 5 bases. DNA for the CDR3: TGTGCCAGTAGTATAGAACAACACACTGAAGCTTTCTTT. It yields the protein CASSIEQHTEAFF.

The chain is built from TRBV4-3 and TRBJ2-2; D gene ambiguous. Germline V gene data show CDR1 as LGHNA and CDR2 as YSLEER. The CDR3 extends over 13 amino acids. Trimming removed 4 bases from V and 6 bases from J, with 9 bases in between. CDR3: CASSRLKAGELFF. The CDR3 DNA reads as TGCGCCAGCAGCCGATTGAAGGCCGGGGAGCTGTTTTTT.

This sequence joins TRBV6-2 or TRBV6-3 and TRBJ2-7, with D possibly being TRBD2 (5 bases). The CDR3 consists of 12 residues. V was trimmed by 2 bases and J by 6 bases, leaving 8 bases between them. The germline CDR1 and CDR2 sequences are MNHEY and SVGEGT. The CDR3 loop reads CASSYRRGEQYF. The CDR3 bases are TGTGCCAGCAGTTACCGCCGGGGCGAGCAGTACTTC.